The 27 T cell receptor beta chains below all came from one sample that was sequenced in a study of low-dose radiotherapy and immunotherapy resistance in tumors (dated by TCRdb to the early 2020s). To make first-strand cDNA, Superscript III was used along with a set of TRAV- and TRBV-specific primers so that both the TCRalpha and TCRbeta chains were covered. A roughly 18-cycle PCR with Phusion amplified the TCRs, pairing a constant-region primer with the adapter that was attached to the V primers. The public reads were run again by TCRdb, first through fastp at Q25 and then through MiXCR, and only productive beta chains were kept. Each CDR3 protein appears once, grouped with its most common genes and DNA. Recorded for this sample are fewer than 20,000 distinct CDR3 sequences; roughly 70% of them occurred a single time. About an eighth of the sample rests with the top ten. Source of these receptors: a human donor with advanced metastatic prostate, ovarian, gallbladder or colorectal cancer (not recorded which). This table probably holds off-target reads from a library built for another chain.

For the CDR3, the DNA is TGTGCCAGCAGCTTACAACCCTCGACTAGCGGGGGCTACTACGAGCAGTACTTC. Translation gives CASSLQPSTSGGYYEQYF. This chain joins TRBV7-3 and TRBJ2-7; 12 bases agree with TRBD2. Germline lookup yields CDR1 SGHTA and CDR2 FQGTGA. The ends lost 2 bases at V and 3 bases at J; junction bases unmatched: 11. This CDR3 contains 18 residues.

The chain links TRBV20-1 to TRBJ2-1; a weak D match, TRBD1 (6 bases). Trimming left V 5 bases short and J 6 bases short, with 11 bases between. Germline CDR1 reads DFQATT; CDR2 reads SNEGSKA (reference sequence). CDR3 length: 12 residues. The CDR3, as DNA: TGCAGTGCTCCTAGACAGGTCAATGAGCAGTTCTTC. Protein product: CSAPRQVNEQFF.

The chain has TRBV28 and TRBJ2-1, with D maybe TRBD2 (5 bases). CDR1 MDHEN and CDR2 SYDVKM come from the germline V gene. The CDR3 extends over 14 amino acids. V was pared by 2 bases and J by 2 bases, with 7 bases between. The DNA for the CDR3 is TGTGCCAGCAGTTTACCCGGGACCTACAATGAGCAGTTCTTC. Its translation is CASSLPGTYNEQFF.

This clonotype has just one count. The chain's CDR3 is CATRPQRSSYEQYF. CDR3 sequence (DNA): TGCGCCACCCGCCCCCAGCGATCCTCCTACGAGCAGTACTTC. The chain uses TRBV5-1 and TRBJ2-7; D is unresolved. Germline lookup yields CDR1 SGHRS and CDR2 YFSETQ. The CDR3 is 14 amino acids. V was clipped by 9 bases and J by 0 bases, with 16 bases between them.

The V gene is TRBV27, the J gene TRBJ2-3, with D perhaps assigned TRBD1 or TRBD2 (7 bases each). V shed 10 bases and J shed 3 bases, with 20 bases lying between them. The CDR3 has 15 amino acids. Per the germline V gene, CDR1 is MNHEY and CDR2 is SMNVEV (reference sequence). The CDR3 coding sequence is TGTGCCACCGGACTAGGGGGCCCGGCTACAGATACGCAGTATTTT. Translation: CATGLGGPATDTQYF.

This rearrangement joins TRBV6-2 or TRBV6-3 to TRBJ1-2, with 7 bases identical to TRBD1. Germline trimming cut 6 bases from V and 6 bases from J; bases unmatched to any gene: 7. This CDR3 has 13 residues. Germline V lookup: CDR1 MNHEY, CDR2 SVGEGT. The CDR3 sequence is CASSRQGGNGYTF. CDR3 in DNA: TGTGCCAGCAGCAGACAGGGCGGTAATGGCTACACCTTC.

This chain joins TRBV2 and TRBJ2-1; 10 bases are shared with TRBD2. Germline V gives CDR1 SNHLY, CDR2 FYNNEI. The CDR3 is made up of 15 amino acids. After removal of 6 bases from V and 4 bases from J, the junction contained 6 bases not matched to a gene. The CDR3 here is CASRLLAGPYNEQFF. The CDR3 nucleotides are TGTGCCAGCAGGTTACTAGCGGGACCTTACAATGAGCAGTTCTTC.

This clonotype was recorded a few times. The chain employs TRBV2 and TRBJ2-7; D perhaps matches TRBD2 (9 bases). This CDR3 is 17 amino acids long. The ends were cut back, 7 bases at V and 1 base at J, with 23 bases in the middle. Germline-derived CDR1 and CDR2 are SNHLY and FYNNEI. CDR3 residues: CASTWTGISGSSYEQYF. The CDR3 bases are TGTGCCAGCACTTGGACAGGGATTAGCGGGAGTTCCTACGAGCAGTACTTC.

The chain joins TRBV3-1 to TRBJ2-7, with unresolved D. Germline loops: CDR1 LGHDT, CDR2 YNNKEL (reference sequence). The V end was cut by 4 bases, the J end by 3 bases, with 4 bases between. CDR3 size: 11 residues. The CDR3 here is CASSLDYEQYF. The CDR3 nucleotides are TGTGCCAGCAGCCTCGACTACGAGCAGTACTTC.

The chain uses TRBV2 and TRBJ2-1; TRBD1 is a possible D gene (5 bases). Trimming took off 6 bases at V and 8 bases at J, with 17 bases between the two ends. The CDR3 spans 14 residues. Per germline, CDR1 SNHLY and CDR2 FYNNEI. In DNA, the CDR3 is TGTGCCAGCAGCCACGAAGGAAGGGGCGATGAGCAGTTCTTC. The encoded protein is CASSHEGRGDEQFF. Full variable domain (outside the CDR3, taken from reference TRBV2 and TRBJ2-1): EPEVTQTPSHQVTQMGQEVILRCVPISNHLYFYWYRQILGQKVEFLVSFYNNEISEKSEIFDDQFSVERPDGSNFTLKIRSTKLEDSAMYFCASSHEGRGDEQFFGPGTRLTVL.

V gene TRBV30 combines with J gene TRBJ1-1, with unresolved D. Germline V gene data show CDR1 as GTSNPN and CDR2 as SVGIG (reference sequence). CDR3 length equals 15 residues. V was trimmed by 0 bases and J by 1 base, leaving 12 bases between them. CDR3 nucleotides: TGTGCCTGGAGTGTACTGGAGGGCTGGAACACTGAAGCTTTCTTT. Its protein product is CAWSVLEGWNTEAFF.

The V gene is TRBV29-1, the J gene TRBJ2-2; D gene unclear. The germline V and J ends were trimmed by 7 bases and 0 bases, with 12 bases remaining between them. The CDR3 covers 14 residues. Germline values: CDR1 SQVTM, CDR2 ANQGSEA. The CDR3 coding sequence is TGCAGCGCCGAGGCCGGCACGAACACCGGGGAGCTGTTTTTT. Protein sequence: CSAEAGTNTGELFF.

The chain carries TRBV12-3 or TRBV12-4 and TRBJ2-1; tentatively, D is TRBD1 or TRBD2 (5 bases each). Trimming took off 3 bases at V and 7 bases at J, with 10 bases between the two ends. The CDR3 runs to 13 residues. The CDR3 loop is CASSLGVENEQFF. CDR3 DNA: TGTGCCAGCAGTTTGGGGGTAGAGAATGAGCAGTTCTTC.

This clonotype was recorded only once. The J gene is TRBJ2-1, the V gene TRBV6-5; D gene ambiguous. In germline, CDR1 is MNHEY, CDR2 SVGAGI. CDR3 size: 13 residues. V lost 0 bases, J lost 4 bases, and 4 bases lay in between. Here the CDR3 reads CASSYSEYNEQFF. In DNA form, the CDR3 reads TGTGCCAGCAGTTACTCGGAATACAATGAGCAGTTCTTC.

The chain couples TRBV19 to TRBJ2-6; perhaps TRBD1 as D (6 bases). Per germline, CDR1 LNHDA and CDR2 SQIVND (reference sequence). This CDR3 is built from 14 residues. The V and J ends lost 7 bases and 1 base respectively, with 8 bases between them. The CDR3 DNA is TGTGCCAGTAACAGGGTGTCTGGGGCCAACGTCCTGACTTTC. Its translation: CASNRVSGANVLTF.

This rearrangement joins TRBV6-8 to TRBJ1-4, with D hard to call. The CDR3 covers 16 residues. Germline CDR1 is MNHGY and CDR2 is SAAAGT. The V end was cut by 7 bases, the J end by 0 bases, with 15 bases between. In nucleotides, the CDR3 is TGTGCCAGCACCACCGGGTGGGAAGCAACTAATGAAAAACTGTTTTTT. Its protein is CASTTGWEATNEKLFF.

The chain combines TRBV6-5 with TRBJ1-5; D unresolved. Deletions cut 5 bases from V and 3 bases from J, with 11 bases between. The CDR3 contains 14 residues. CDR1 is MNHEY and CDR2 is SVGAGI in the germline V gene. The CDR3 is CASSRRANNQPQHF. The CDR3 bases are TGTGCCAGCAGTCGCCGGGCTAACAATCAGCCCCAGCATTTT.

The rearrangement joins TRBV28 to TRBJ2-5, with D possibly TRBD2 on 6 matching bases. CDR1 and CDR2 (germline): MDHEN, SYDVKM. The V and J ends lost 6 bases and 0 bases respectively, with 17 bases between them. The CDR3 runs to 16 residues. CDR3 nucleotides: TGTGCCAGCAGCTCTAACGGGGGACGGTACCAAGAGACCCAGTACTTC. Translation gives CASSSNGGRYQETQYF. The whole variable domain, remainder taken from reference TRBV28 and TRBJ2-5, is DVKVTQSSRYLVKRTGEKVFLECVQDMDHENMFWYRQDPGLGLRLIYFSYDVKMKEKGDIPEGYSVSREKKERFSLILESASTNQTSMYLCASSSNGGRYQETQYFGPGTRLLVL.

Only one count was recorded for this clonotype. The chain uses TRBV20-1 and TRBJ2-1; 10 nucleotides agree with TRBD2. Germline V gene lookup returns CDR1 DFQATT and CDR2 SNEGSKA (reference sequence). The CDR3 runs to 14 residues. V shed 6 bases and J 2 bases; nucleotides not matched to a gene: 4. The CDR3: CSATGLAAYNEQFF. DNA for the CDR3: TGCAGTGCAACCGGACTAGCGGCCTACAATGAGCAGTTCTTC.

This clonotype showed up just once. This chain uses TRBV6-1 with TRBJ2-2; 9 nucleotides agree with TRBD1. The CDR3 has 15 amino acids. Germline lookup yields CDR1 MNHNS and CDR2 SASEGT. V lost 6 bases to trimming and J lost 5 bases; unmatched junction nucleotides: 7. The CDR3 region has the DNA TGTGCCAGCAGCGTGGGGACAGGGAGAACCGGGGAGCTGTTTTTT. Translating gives CASSVGTGRTGELFF.

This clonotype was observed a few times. CDR3 DNA sequence: TGTGCCAGCAGCGGGGACGGTGAGAACAATGAGCAGTTCTTC. It specifies CASSGDGENNEQFF. V is TRBV9 and J is TRBJ2-1; D possibly matches TRBD1 or TRBD2 (5 bases each). Germline CDR1 is SGDLS and CDR2 is YYNGEE. This CDR3 contains 14 residues. The V and J ends lost 3 bases and 5 bases respectively, with 12 bases between them.

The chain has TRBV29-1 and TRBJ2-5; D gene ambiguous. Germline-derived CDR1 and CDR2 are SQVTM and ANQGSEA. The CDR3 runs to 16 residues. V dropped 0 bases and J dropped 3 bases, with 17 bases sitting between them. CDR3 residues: CSVEDPTSSMKETQYF. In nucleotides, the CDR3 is TGCAGCGTTGAAGATCCGACATCCAGTATGAAAGAGACCCAGTACTTC.

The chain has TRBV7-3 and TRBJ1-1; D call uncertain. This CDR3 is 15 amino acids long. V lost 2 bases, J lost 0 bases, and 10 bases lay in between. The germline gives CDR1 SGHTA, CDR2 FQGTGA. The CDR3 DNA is TGTGCCAGCAGCTTATTTGGTAACCTGAACACTGAAGCTTTCTTT. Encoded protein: CASSLFGNLNTEAFF.

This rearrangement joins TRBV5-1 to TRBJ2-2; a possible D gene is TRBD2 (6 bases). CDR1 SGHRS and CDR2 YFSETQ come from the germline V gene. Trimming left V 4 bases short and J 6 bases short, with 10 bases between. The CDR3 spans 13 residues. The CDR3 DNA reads TGCGCCAGCAGCGCGACTAGTCCCGGGGAGCTGTTTTTT. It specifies CASSATSPGELFF. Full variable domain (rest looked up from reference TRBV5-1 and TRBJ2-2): KAGVTQTPRYLIKTRGQQVTLSCSPISGHRSVSWYQQTPGQGLQFLFEYFSETQRNKGNFPGRFSGRQFSNSRSEMNVSTLELGDSALYLCASSATSPGELFFGEGSRLTVL.

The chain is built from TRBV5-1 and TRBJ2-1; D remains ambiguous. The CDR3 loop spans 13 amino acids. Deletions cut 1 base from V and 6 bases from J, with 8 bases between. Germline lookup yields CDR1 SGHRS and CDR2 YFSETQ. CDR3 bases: TGCGCCAGCAGCTTGTCAGGCTCCAATGAGCAGTTCTTC. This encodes CASSLSGSNEQFF.

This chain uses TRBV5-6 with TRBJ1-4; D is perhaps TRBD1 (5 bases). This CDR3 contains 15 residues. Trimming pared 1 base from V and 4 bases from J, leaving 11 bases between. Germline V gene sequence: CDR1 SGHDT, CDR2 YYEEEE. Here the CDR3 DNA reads TGTGCCAGCAGCTTGCGGGGGGGAAATAATGAAAAACTGTTTTTT. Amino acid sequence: CASSLRGGNNEKLFF.

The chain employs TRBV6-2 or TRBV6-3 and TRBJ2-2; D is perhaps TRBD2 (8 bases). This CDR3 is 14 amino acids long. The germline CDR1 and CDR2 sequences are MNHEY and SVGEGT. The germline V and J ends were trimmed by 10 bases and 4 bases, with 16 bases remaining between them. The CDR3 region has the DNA TGTGCCACAGGGGGGCGGGAGGCCACCGGGGAGCTGTTTTTT. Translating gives CATGGREATGELFF.